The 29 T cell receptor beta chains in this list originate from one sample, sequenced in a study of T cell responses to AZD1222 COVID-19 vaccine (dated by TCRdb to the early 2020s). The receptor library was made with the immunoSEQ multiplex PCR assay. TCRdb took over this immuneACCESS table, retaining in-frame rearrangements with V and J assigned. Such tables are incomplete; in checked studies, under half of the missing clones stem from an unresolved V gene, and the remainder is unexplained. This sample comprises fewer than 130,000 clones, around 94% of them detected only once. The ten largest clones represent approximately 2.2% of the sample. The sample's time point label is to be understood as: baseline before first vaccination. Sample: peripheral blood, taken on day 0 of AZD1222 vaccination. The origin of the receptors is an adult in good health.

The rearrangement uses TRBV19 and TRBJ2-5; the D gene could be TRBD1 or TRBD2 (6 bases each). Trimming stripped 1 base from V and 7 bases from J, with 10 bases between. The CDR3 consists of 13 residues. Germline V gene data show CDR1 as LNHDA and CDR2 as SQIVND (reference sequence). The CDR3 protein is CASSIGGRGTQYF. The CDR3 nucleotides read TGTGCCAGTAGTATAGGGGGGCGGGGGACCCAGTACTTC.

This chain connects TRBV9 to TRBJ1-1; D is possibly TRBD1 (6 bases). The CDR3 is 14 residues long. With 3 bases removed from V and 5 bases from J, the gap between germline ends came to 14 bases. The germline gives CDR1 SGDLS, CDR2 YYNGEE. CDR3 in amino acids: CASSEQGIGTEAFF. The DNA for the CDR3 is TGTGCCAGCAGCGAACAGGGTATTGGTACTGAAGCTTTCTTT.

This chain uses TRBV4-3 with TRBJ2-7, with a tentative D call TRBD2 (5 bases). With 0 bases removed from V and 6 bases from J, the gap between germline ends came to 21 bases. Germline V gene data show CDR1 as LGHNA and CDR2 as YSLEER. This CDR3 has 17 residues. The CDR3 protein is CASSQDYRGGPLSEQYF. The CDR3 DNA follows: TGCGCCAGCAGCCAAGATTATCGGGGTGGACCATTATCCGAGCAGTACTTC.

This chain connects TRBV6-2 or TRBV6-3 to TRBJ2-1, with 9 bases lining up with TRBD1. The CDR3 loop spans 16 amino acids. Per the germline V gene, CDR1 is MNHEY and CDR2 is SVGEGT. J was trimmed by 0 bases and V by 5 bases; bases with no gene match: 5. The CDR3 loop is CASSTPGQGSYNEQFF. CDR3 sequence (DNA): TGTGCCAGCAGTACCCCGGGACAGGGCTCCTACAATGAGCAGTTCTTC.

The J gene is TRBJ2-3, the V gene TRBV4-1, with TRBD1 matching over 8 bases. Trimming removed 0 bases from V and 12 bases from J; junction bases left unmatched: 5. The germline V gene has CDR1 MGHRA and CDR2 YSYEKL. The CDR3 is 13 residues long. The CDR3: CASSQDPGTGQYF. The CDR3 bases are TGCGCCAGCAGCCAAGATCCCGGGACAGGACAGTATTTT.

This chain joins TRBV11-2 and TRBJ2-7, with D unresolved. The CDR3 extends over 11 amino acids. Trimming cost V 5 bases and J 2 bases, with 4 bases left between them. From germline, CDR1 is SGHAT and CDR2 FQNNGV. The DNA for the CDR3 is TGTGCCAGCAGCCTCGCCTACGAGCAGTACTTC. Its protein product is CASSLAYEQYF.

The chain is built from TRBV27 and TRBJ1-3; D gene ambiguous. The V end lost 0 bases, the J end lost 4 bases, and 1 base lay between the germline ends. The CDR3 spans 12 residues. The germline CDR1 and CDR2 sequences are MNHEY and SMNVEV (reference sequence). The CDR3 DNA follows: TGTGCCAGCAGTTTATCAGGAAACACCATATATTTT. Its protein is CASSLSGNTIYF.

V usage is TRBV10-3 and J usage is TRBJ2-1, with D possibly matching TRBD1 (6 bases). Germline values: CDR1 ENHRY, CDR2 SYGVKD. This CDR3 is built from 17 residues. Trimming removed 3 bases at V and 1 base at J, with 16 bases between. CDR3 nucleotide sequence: TGTGCCATCAGTGACCTACAGGGTCAAGCTTCCTACAATGAGCAGTTCTTC. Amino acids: CAISDLQGQASYNEQFF.

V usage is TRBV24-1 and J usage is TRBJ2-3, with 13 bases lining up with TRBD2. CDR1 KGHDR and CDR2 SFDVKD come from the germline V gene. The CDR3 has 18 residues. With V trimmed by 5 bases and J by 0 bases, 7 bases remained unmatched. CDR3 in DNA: TGTGCCACCAGTGGTGGGACTAGCGGGGACTCTAGCACAGATACGCAGTATTTT. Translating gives CATSGGTSGDSSTDTQYF.

The CDR3 coding sequence is TGCGCCAGCAGCTCAGCAGGGGGGAACACTGAAGCTTTCTTT. Protein sequence: CASSSAGGNTEAFF. The rearrangement uses TRBV5-1 and TRBJ1-1; TRBD1 aligns across 7 bases. The CDR3 sequence is 14 residues long. V dropped 3 bases and J dropped 1; count of bases not matched to a gene: 3. The germline gives CDR1 SGHRS, CDR2 YFSETQ.

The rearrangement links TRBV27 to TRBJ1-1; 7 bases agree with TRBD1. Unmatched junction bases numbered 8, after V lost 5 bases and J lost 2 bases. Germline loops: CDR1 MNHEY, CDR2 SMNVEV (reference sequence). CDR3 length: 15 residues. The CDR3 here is CASSPSGQANTEAFF. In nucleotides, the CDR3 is TGTGCCAGCAGTCCCTCAGGACAGGCTAACACTGAAGCTTTCTTT.

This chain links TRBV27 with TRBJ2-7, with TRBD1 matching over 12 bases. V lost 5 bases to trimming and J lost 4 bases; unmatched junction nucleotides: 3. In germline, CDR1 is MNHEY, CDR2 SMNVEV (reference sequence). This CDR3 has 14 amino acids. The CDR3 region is CASSRGQGAYEQYF. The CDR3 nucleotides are TGTGCCAGCAGTCGGGGACAGGGGGCTTACGAGCAGTACTTC.

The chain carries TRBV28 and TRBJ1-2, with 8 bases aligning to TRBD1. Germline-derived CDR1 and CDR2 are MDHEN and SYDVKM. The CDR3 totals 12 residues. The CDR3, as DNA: TGTGCAATACAGGGGGGTAACTATGGCTACACCTTC. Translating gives CAIQGGNYGYTF.

The CDR3 nucleotides read TGTGCCATCAGTCGGGACAGGGATGATGGCTACACCTTC. Amino acids: CAISRDRDDGYTF. V is TRBV10-3 and J is TRBJ1-2; 9 nucleotides align to TRBD1. CDR1 and CDR2 from the germline V gene are ENHRY and SYGVKD. This CDR3 is 13 amino acids long. The J segment lost 6 bases and the V segment lost 5 bases, leaving 4 bases of the junction unmatched.

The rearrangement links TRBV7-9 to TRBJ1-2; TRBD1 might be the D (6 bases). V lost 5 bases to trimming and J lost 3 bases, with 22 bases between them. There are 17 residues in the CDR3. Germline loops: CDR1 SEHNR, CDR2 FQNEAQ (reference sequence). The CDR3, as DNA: TGTGCCAGCAGCCTATCCGAATCGGGACAAACATACTATGGCTACACCTTC. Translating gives CASSLSESGQTYYGYTF.

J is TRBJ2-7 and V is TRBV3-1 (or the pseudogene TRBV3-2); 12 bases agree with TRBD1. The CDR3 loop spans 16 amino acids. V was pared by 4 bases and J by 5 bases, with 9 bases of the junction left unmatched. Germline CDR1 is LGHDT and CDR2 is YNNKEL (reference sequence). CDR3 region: CASSLAGTGGAHEQYF. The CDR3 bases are TGTGCCAGCAGCCTTGCCGGGACAGGGGGCGCTCACGAGCAGTACTTC.

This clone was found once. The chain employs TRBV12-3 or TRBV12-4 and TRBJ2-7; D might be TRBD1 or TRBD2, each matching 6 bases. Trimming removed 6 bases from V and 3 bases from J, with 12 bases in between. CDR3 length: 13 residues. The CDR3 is CASRRGEIYEQYF. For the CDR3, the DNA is TGTGCCAGCAGGAGGGGGGAAATCTACGAGCAGTACTTC.

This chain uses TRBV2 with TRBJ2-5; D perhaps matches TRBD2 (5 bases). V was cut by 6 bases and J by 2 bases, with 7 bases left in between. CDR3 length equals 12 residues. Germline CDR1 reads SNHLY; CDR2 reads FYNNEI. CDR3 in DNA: TGTGCCAGCAGGGTAGCGCAAGAGACCCAGTACTTC. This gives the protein CASRVAQETQYF.

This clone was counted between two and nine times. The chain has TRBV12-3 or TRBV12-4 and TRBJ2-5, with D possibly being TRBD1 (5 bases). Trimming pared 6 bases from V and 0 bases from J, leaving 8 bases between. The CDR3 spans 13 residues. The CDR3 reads CASSTGYQETQYF. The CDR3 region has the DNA TGTGCCAGCAGCACAGGTTACCAAGAGACCCAGTACTTC.

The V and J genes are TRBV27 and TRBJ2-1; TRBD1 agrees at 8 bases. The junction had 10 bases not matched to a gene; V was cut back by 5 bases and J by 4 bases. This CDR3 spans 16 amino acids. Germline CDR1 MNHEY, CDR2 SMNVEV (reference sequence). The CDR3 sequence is CASSPGTGKKYNEQFF. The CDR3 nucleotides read TGTGCCAGCAGTCCCGGGACAGGAAAGAAATACAATGAGCAGTTCTTC.

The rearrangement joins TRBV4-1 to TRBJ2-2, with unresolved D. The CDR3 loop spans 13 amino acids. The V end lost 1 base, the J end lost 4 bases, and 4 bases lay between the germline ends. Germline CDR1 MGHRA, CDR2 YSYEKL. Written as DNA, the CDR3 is TGCGCCAGCAGCCAAGGGGTCACCGGGGAGCTGTTTTTT. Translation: CASSQGVTGELFF.

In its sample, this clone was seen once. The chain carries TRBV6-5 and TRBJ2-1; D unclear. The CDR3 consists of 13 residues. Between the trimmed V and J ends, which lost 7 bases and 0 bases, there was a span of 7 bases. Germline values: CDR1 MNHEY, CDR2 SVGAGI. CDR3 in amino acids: CASIYSSYNEQFF. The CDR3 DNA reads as TGTGCCAGCATTTATAGCTCCTACAATGAGCAGTTCTTC.

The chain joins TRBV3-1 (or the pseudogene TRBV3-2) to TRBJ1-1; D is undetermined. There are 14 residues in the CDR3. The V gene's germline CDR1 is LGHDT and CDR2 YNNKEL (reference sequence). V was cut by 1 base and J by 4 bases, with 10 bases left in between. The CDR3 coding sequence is TGTGCCAGCAGCCAAGCTTATGCCCCCACTGAAGCTTTCTTT. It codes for CASSQAYAPTEAFF.

The CDR3 loop reads CASSEGPRGNTIYF. The CDR3 DNA is TGTGCCAGCAGTGAAGGGCCGAGGGGAAACACCATATATTTT. The chain joins TRBV6-1 to TRBJ1-3, with unresolved D. Deletions cut 1 base from V and 4 bases from J, with 8 bases between. The CDR3 is made up of 14 amino acids. The germline CDR1 and CDR2 sequences are MNHNS and SASEGT.

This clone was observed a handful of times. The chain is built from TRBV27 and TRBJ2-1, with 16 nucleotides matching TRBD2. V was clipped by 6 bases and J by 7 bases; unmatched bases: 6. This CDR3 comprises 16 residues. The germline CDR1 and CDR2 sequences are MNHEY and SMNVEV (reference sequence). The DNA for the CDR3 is TGTGCCAGCAGCGGGACTAGCGGGAGGGTGAAAAATGAGCAGTTCTTC. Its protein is CASSGTSGRVKNEQFF.

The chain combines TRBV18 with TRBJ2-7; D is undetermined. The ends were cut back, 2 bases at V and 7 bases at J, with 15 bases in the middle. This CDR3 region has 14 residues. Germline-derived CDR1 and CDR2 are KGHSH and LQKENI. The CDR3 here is CASSPVRYAREQYF. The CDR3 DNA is TGTGCCAGCTCACCAGTCAGGTATGCTAGAGAGCAGTACTTC. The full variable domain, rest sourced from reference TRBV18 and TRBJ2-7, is NAGVMQNPRHLVRRRGQEARLRCSPMKGHSHVYWYRQLPEEGLKFMVYLQKENIIDESGMPKERFSAEFPKEGPSILRIQQVVRGDSAAYFCASSPVRYAREQYFGPGTRLTVT.

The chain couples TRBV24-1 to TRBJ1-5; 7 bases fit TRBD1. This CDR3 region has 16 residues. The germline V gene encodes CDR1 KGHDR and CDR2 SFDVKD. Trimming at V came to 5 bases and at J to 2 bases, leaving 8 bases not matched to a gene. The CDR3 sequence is CATSGQGDLGNQPQHF. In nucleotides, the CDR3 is TGTGCCACCAGTGGCCAGGGGGATCTGGGCAATCAGCCCCAGCATTTT.

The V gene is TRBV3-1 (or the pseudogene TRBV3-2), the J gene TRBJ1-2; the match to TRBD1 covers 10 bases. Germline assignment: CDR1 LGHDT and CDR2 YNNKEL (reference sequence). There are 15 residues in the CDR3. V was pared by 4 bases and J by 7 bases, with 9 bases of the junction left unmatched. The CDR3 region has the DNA TGTGCCAGCAGCCTAAACGACAGGGGGCGAACTGGCTACACCTTC. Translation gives CASSLNDRGRTGYTF.

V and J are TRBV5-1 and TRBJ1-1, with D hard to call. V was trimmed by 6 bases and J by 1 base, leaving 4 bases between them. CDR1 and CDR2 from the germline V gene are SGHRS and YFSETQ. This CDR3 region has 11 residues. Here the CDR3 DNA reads TGCGCCAGCACGGGGAACACTGAAGCTTTCTTT. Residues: CASTGNTEAFF.